The present T cell receptor beta chain was sequenced within a study of cytomegalovirus exposure and HLA in healthy donors. About the research overall: The 100 to 150 validation repertoires and the approximately 690 first-cohort repertoires shared a platform, a later analysis reported.

Whole-study results and caveats: In vitro, a few CMV-associated chains proved specific for CMV antigens. The study found most TCR sequences rare, yet found some public TCRs in many donors. The listing of 150 to 200 TCR beta chains classed them as cytomegalovirus-associated.

With regard to this clone: Its antigen remains unidentified.

The assay was immunoSEQ multiplex PCR, and TCRdb's table has in-frame clones only and misses some. The table shows 47,000 or so clones, with approximately 90% occurring only once. Sequenced sample: PBMCs. The origin of this receptor is a man between 18 and 29 years old in good health and CMV-seronegative.

The CDR3 DNA follows: TGTGCCAGCAGCTTGACAGGGTACAATGAGCAGTTCTTC. Protein product: CASSLTGYNEQFF. V usage is TRBV7-8 and J usage is TRBJ2-1, with 7 bases matching TRBD1. The germline V gene has CDR1 SGHVS and CDR2 FQNEAQ. V shed 3 bases and J 4 bases; nucleotides not matched to a gene: 0. The length of the CDR3 is 13 residues. Full variable domain (remainder filled in from reference TRBV7-8 and TRBJ2-1): GAGVSQSPRYKVAKRGQDVALRCDPISGHVSLFWYQQALGQGPEFLTYFQNEAQLDKSGLPSDRFFAERPEGSVSTLKIQRTQQEDSAVYLCASSLTGYNEQFFGPGTRLTVL.